Described below is a single T cell receptor (beta chain) sequence and its context. Its specificity is not known. A much larger clone is a single base away; this may be a read error. From germline, CDR1 is LGHDT and CDR2 YNNKEL (reference sequence). The CDR3 extends over 14 amino acids. This sample stems from a study of T cells in Graves' hyperthyroidism and ophthalmopathy. Study-level information: Peripheral blood specimens were obtained at initial diagnosis, prior to any treatment. Whole-study results and caveats: Stable hyperthyroidism and ophthalmopathy were separated using 13 V-J signatures.

RNA transcripts served as the template for amplifying TCR beta CDR3 regions. The HTBI set primed first-round TCR CDR3 RT-PCR. TCRdb fed the multiplex PCR reads into MiXCR, producing one record per CDR3 protein. The repertoire holds some 370,000 distinct CDR3 sequences, with about 18% as singletons. The study collected blood at first hyperthyroidism diagnosis, before any ophthalmopathy symptoms arose. The sequencing input was blood. The chain has TRBV3-1 and TRBJ1-6, with TRBD1 matching 7 bases. This TCR derives from a woman aged 30 to 39 with Graves' hyperthyroidism that later progressed to Graves' ophthalmopathy. CDR3 protein: CAGSIGDSLRTLHF. The CDR3 DNA sequence: TGTGCCGGCAGTATAGGGGACAGCCTTCGAACCCTCCACTTT.